This record looks at one T cell receptor beta chain sequence and its context. V lost 0 bases and J lost 0; bases outside the gene matches: 5. This CDR3 has 17 amino acids. CDR1 SGHRS and CDR2 YFSETQ come from the germline V gene. This sample is drawn from a study of shared clonotypes between healthy human individuals. Overall study: The donor pool was made up of two women and a few men aged 18 to 49. Researchers assigned three CD4 naive, three CD4 memory, two CD8 naive and one CD8 memory plate to each donor.

The table came from immunoSEQ multiplex PCR; TCRdb's copy has only in-frame clones and leaves some out. Among a few million clones, approximately 94% were seen once, and the ten largest hold around 0.13%. Input material: naive CD4+ T cells sorted from blood. Stated subset: CD45RA+ positively selected. The clonotype was recovered from a man between 18 and 35 years old in good health. This chain links TRBV5-1 with TRBJ1-3; TRBD1 matches at 8 bases. The CDR3 DNA reads as TGCGCCAGCAGCTTGGGGACAGGGACAAGCTCTGGAAACACCATATATTTT. Translated: CASSLGTGTSSGNTIYF. Full variable domain (rest looked up from reference TRBV5-1 and TRBJ1-3): KAGVTQTPRYLIKTRGQQVTLSCSPISGHRSVSWYQQTPGQGLQFLFEYFSETQRNKGNFPGRFSGRQFSNSRSEMNVSTLELGDSALYLCASSLGTGTSSGNTIYFGEGSWLTVV.